Each of the 20 T cell receptor beta chains below was sequenced from the same sample in a study of T cell clonality in common variable immunodeficiency. This table comes from immunoSEQ multiplex PCR, and its TCRdb copy is limited to in-frame clones, with some not included. There are 40,000 or so clones in the sample, none observed a single time. Sequenced input: peripheral blood mononuclear cells. All receptors derive from a person aged 18 to 70 in good health.

This clone was detected ten times or more. The read comes to an end 3 residues before the CDR3 does, leaving the germline J gene to fill in the end. J is TRBJ2-1 and V is TRBV20-1; 14 nucleotides align to TRBD2. From germline, CDR1 is DFQATT and CDR2 SNEGSKA (reference sequence). The ends lost 6 bases at V and 7 bases at J; junction bases unmatched: 8. CDR3 length: 15 amino acids. The sequenced CDR3 bases are TGCAGTGCCCGACTAGCGGGAGGGCCACTGAATGAG. Translated: CSARLAGGPLNE. The entire CDR3 reads CSARLAGGPLNEQFF.

This clone has at least ten counts. The read gets to within 3 residues of the CDR3 end, and the germline J gene fills in the rest. The chain is built from TRBV20-1 and TRBJ1-2, with 8 nucleotides matching TRBD1. The length of the CDR3 is 13 residues. The trim removed 5 bases at V and 6 bases at J, leaving 8 bases unmatched. Germline V gene data show CDR1 as DFQATT and CDR2 as SNEGSKA (reference sequence). The covered CDR3 bases are TGCAGTGCTGTAACGCCGGGACAGGATGGC. Encoded protein: CSAVTPGQDG. The full CDR3 reads CSAVTPGQDGYTF.

This clone was picked up many times. The read ends 3 residues early relative to the CDR3; the germline J gene fills the gap. The chain employs TRBV10-3 and TRBJ2-7, with D tentatively TRBD1 (6 bases). Germline V gene data show CDR1 as ENHRY and CDR2 as SYGVKD. The CDR3 runs 12 residues. The V end was cut by 3 bases, the J end by 4 bases, with 7 bases between. CDR3 in amino acids: CAISEQGYEQYF. The CDR3 bases that were read are TGTGCCATCAGTGAACAGGGTTACGAG.

This clone was seen ten or more times. The CDR3 end falls 3 residues outside the read, so it is completed with the germline J gene. The chain employs TRBV5-4 and TRBJ1-2, with 11 nucleotides matching TRBD1. V trimming: 0 bases; J trimming: 7 bases; junction bases outside the gene matches: 2. The germline gives CDR1 SGHNT, CDR2 YYREEE (reference sequence). CDR3 length: 14 residues. CDR3 DNA, as far as it was read: TGTGCCAGCAGCTTGGTTGGGACAGGGGGTGGC. This gives the protein CASSLVGTGGG. Given in full, the CDR3 is CASSLVGTGGGYTF.

In this sample, this clone turned up a few times. The read ends 3 residues early relative to the CDR3; the germline J gene fills the gap. The chain couples TRBV18 to TRBJ2-3, with 8 positions matching TRBD1. Germline trimming cut 5 bases from V and 4 bases from J; bases unmatched to any gene: 5. This CDR3 has 14 residues. Germline CDR1 is KGHSH and CDR2 is LQKENI. The sequenced CDR3 bases are TGTGCCAGCTCAACGGACAGGGCGGCAGATACG. Translation: CASSTDRAADT. The complete CDR3 sequence is CASSTDRAADTQYF.

This clone was observed at least ten times. The read terminates 3 residues before the CDR3 end, so the remaining end is supplied by the germline J gene. The chain joins TRBV20-1 to TRBJ1-5, with D maybe TRBD1 (6 bases). Germline CDR1 reads DFQATT; CDR2 reads SNEGSKA (reference sequence). The length of the CDR3 is 13 residues. Trimming took 6 bases from V and 4 from J, leaving 13 bases between them. This CDR3 reads CSALKTGNQPQHF. The sequenced CDR3 bases are TGCAGTGCCTTAAAAACAGGGAATCAGCCC.

The CDR3: CASSLSLEGTQYF. The CDR3 bases that were read are TGTGCCAGCAGCTTATCCCTCGAGGGGACG. This sequence joins TRBV7-9 and TRBJ2-3; either TRBD1 or TRBD2 may supply D (5 bases each). The sequence runs out 3 residues before the end of the CDR3; the remainder is reconstructed from the germline J gene. Germline CDR1 and CDR2: SEHNR and FQNEAQ (reference sequence). The CDR3 loop spans 13 amino acids.

Many counts were recorded for this clone. The read terminates 3 residues before the CDR3 end, so the remaining end is supplied by the germline J gene. The V and J genes are TRBV5-6 and TRBJ1-5; TRBD1 might be the D (6 bases). With 4 bases removed from V and 4 bases from J, the gap between germline ends came to 12 bases. The CDR3 contains 14 residues. From germline, CDR1 is SGHDT and CDR2 YYEEEE. Partial CDR3 DNA: TGTGCCAGCAGCCATGGGGGGGCAAATCAGCCC. This translates into CASSHGGANQP. In full, the CDR3 is CASSHGGANQPQHF.

Note on this clone: A junction end diverges from the germline sequence, so it may reflect a read error. The read is 3 residues too short to cover the CDR3 end, so that end is filled in from the germline J gene. V and J are TRBV5-1 and TRBJ1-1; 10 bases are shared with TRBD1. CDR3 size: 14 residues. CDR1 is SGHRS, CDR2 YFSETQ, per germline. CDR3 protein: CASSPGQGDTKAFF. The CDR3 bases that were read are TGCGCCAGCAGCCCCGGACAGGGGGACACTAAA. The variable domain in full, completed from reference TRBV5-1 and TRBJ1-1, reads KAGVTQTPRYLIKTRGQQVTLSCSPISGHRSVSWYQQTPGQGLQFLFEYFSETQRNKGNFPGRFSGRQFSNSRSEMNVSTLELGDSALYLCASSPGQGDTKAFFGQGTRLTVV.

The CDR3 is CASSRKGYEAFF. The DNA read from the CDR3 is TGTGCCAGCAGCAGAAAGGGGTACGAA. This rearrangement joins TRBV7-8 to TRBJ1-1; D possibly corresponds to TRBD1 (5 bases). The observed sequence ends 3 residues before the CDR3 terminus, with the missing tail filled in from the germline J gene. Germline V gene data show CDR1 as SGHVS and CDR2 as FQNEAQ. CDR3 length: 12 amino acids.

This clone came up many times. The read ends 3 residues early relative to the CDR3; the germline J gene fills the gap. This rearrangement joins TRBV30 to TRBJ2-4; 9 bases line up with TRBD1. With 0 bases clipped from V and 8 bases from J, the junction kept 8 bases outside the gene matches. The germline V gene has CDR1 GTSNPN and CDR2 SVGIG (reference sequence). This CDR3 contains 15 residues. This chain's CDR3 is CAWSVWDRVVHIQYF. CDR3 DNA, as far as it was read: TGTGCCTGGAGTGTTTGGGACAGGGTGGTCCACATT.

The CDR3 DNA, read in part, is TGTGCCAGCTCCGGGGTAGAGACA. Translating it yields CASSGVET. The entire CDR3 sequence reads CASSGVETAFF. The chain links TRBV18 to TRBJ1-1, with D unclear. From the germline J gene comes the end of the CDR3, since the read stops 3 residues before it. This CDR3 comprises 11 residues. CDR1 KGHSH and CDR2 LQKENI come from the germline V gene.

Details on this clone: Sequence at one end of the junction differs from germline and may be a read error. CDR3 amino acids: CASSSTGQERMTQYF. The sequenced part of the CDR3 DNA is TGTGCTAGCAGCTCAACTGGTCAGGAGAGGATGACC. The V gene is TRBV7-7, the J gene TRBJ2-5; D is uncertain. Read sequence stops 3 residues before the CDR3 end, and the germline J gene provides the missing end. CDR1 and CDR2 (germline): SSHAT, FNYEAQ (reference sequence). CDR3 length equals 15 residues.

This clone showed up many times. Coverage ceases 3 residues before the CDR3 finishes, and the germline J gene fills in the end. The same CDR3 also results from other DNA sequences found in this sample. The V gene is TRBV5-6, the J gene TRBJ2-6; no clear D. The ends were cut back, 2 bases at V and 0 bases at J, with 6 bases in the middle. CDR1 is SGHDT and CDR2 is YYEEEE in the germline V gene. The CDR3 is 15 residues long. Incomplete CDR3 DNA: TGTGCCAGCAGCTTAGGGCTCTCTGGGGCCAACGTC. Amino acid sequence: CASSLGLSGANV. In full, the CDR3 reads CASSLGLSGANVLTF. The full variable domain, completed using reference TRBV5-6 and TRBJ2-6, is DAGVTQSPTHLIKTRGQQVTLRCSPKSGHDTVSWYQQALGQGPQFIFQYYEEEERQRGNFPDRFSGHQFPNYSSELNVNALLLGDSALYLCASSLGLSGANVLTFGAGSRLTVL.

In its sample, this clone was seen many times. The read gets to within 3 residues of the CDR3 end, and the germline J gene fills in the rest. This chain connects TRBV5-1 to TRBJ1-6, with 7 bases aligning to TRBD1. V shed 6 bases and J 5 bases; nucleotides not matched to a gene: 8. The germline V gene encodes CDR1 SGHRS and CDR2 YFSETQ. This CDR3 comprises 15 residues. The CDR3 sequence is CASTLTTGDNSPLHF. CDR3 DNA (partial): TGCGCCAGCACACTTACTACAGGGGATAATTCACCC.

This clone was detected only a few times. The read ends 3 residues shy of where the CDR3 ends; the end is completed using the germline J gene. V is TRBV7-2 and J is TRBJ1-5; the D gene is possibly TRBD1 (6 bases). Trimming pared 3 bases from V and 8 bases from J, leaving 14 bases between. CDR1 and CDR2 (germline): SGHTA, FQGNSA. The CDR3 runs 14 residues. CDR3 sequence: CASSLMGGGEPQHF. The DNA read from the CDR3 is TGTGCCAGCAGCTTGATGGGAGGGGGTGAGCCC.

This clone was detected many times. Read data end 3 residues before the CDR3 end; the end is taken from the germline J gene. This chain links TRBV4-2 with TRBJ2-7, with TRBD2 identical over 7 bases. This CDR3 contains 15 residues. With 0 bases clipped from V and 5 bases from J, the junction kept 7 bases outside the gene matches. The V gene's germline CDR1 is LGHNA and CDR2 YNFKEQ. The sequenced part of the CDR3 DNA is TGTGCCAGCAGCCAAGAAAGGGCGGGAGTCGACGAG. It is translated as CASSQERAGVDE. The full CDR3 protein is CASSQERAGVDEQYF.

In the case of this clone: The CDR3 end lies 3 residues beyond the end of the read and is filled in from the germline J gene. This rearrangement joins TRBV6-1 to TRBJ2-5; 9 bases agree with TRBD2. The junction had 4 bases not matched to a gene; V was cut back by 1 base and J by 1 base. Germline assignment: CDR1 MNHNS and CDR2 SASEGT. This CDR3 has 16 residues. The CDR3 loop reads CASSEGAGGGQETQYF. CDR3 bases read: TGTGCCAGCAGTGAAGGTGCGGGGGGGGGCCAAGAGACC.

This clone was seen ten or more times. The read halts 3 residues ahead of the CDR3 end, with the missing end drawn from the germline J gene. This chain joins TRBV5-6 and TRBJ1-1; a weak D match, TRBD1 (6 bases). The CDR3 has 14 residues. CDR1 is SGHDT, CDR2 YYEEEE, per germline. Trimming left V 4 bases short and J 2 bases short, with 12 bases between. The CDR3 bases that were read are TGTGCCAGCAGCGGCGGGACACTTAACACTGAA. Amino acid sequence: CASSGGTLNTE. The full CDR3 is CASSGGTLNTEAFF.

This clone was detected many times. The CDR3 spells CASSFLLSNTDTQYF. CDR3 bases read: TGTGCCAGCAGTTTCCTATTAAGTAACACAGATACG. The genes are TRBV7-9 and TRBJ2-3; D unresolved. The observed sequence ends 3 residues before the CDR3 terminus, with the missing tail filled in from the germline J gene. Germline V gene lookup returns CDR1 SEHNR and CDR2 FQNEAQ (reference sequence). The CDR3 spans 15 residues. Trimming took off 6 bases at V and 2 bases at J, with 15 bases between the two ends. Filled out from reference TRBV7-9 and TRBJ2-3, the complete variable domain reads DTGVSQNPRHKITKRGQNVTFRCDPISEHNRLYWYRQTLGQGPEFLTYFQNEAQLEKSRLLSDRFSAERPKGSFSTLEIQRTEQGDSAMYLCASSFLLSNTDTQYFGPGTRLTVL.